A single sample gave rise to the 2 T cell receptor beta chains below, sequenced in a study of blood T cell repertoires in COVID-19. Data came from immunoSEQ multiplex PCR; TCRdb stores just in-frame clones and leaves some out. Of fewer than 250,000 clones listed, around 90% are singletons. Input material: PBMCs or T cells enriched from blood (not recorded which). These receptor sequences come from a woman aged 30 to 39 who had been exposed to COVID-19.

In this sample, this clone turned up once. V usage is TRBV27 and J usage is TRBJ1-5; D unresolved. The CDR3 loop spans 14 amino acids. CDR1 is MNHEY and CDR2 is SMNVEV in the germline V gene (reference sequence). V was cut by 3 bases and J by 4 bases, with 10 bases left in between. The CDR3 loop is CASSFRGENQPQHF. CDR3 nucleotide sequence: TGTGCCAGCAGTTTCCGCGGGGAGAATCAGCCCCAGCATTTT.

The V and J genes are TRBV5-1 and TRBJ1-1; 7 nucleotides align to TRBD1. Looked up from germline, CDR1 is SGHRS and CDR2 is YFSETQ. CDR3 length equals 14 residues. V trimming: 0 bases; J trimming: 11 bases; junction bases outside the gene matches: 10. The CDR3 spells CASSLEGAGVVAFF. The CDR3 nucleotides are TGCGCCAGCAGCTTGGAGGGGGCCGGGGTGGTTGCTTTCTTT.